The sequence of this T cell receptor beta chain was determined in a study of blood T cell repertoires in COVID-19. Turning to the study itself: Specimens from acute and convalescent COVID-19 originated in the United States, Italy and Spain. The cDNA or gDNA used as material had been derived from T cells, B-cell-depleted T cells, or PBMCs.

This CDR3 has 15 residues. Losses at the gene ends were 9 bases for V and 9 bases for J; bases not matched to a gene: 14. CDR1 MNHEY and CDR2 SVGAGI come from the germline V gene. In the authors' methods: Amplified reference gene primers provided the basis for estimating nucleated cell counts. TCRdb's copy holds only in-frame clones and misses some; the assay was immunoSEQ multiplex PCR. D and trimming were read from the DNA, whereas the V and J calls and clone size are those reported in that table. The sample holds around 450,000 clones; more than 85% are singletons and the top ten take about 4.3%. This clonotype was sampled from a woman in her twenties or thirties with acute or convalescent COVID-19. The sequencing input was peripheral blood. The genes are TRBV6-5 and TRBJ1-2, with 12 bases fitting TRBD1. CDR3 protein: CASGTGTGGLGSYTF. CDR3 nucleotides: TGTGCCAGTGGGACTGGGACAGGGGGCTTGGGAAGCTACACCTTC.